This T cell receptor beta chain is from a study of cytomegalovirus exposure and HLA in healthy donors. Clones were sequenced by immunoSEQ multiplex PCR, and TCRdb holds only the in-frame ones, with some missing. The repertoire includes 300,000 to 450,000 clones, approximately 90% of them detected once, and under 0.95% sits in the top ten. Study-wide points: Despite most TCR sequences being rare, some public TCRs occurred in many donors.

The donors were part of the roughly 120-subject validation cohort, which stood apart from the approximately 630-subject first cohort. This clone has only a few counts. What it binds is not known. The sequenced sample consisted of PBMCs. The receptor was isolated from a woman younger than 35 in good health and CMV-seronegative.

CDR3 amino acids: CASSQLAGAYEQYF. The CDR3 DNA follows: TGTGCCAGCAGTCAACTAGCGGGGGCCTACGAGCAGTACTTC. The V call is TRBV28, the J call TRBJ2-7; 11 nucleotides align to TRBD2. V was clipped by 5 bases and J by 2 bases; unmatched bases: 2. Looked up from germline, CDR1 is MDHEN and CDR2 is SYDVKM. This CDR3 comprises 14 residues.